This entry lists 4 T cell receptor beta chains sequenced from one sample in a study of identical twins. TCRdb analysed the 5' RACE reads with MiXCR anew, one entry per CDR3 protein. The table records some 330,000 distinct CDR3 sequences, approximately 8.8% of them present only once. Input material: naive T cells sorted from blood. These receptors originate from a woman between 45 and 60 years old in good health.

This clonotype was seen many times. The genes are TRBV12-3 or TRBV12-4 and TRBJ2-7; TRBD2 matches 10 bases. This CDR3 region has 16 residues. Germline trimming cut 6 bases from V and 0 bases from J; bases unmatched to any gene: 8. The CDR3 nucleotides read TGTGCCAGCAGCTATCTCGTAGCGGGAGGCTCCTACGAGCAGTACTTC. This codes for CASSYLVAGGSYEQYF.

Many counts were recorded for this clonotype. The gene calls are TRBV12-3 or TRBV12-4 and TRBJ1-2, with TRBD1 identical over 8 bases. This CDR3 has 14 residues. Trimming at V came to 5 bases and at J to 8 bases, leaving 10 bases not matched to a gene. CDR3 region: CASSPRTGFDGYTF. CDR3 DNA: TGTGCCAGCAGTCCCAGGACAGGGTTCGACGGCTACACCTTC.

The sample holds many counts of this clonotype. The chain recombines TRBV10-2 with TRBJ2-6; D not certain. Germline CDR1 WSHSY, CDR2 SAAADI. The CDR3 spans 13 residues. The V end lost 5 bases, the J end lost 1 base, and 3 bases lay between the germline ends. The CDR3 nucleotides read TGCGCCAGCAGTCGGTCTGGGGCCAACGTCCTGACTTTC. It is translated as CASSRSGANVLTF.

This clonotype came up many times. The chain carries TRBV7-2 and TRBJ1-2; the D gene is possibly TRBD1 (5 bases). The CDR3 consists of 15 residues. The germline CDR1 and CDR2 sequences are SGHTA and FQGNSA. With 0 bases removed from V and 4 bases from J, the gap between germline ends came to 12 bases. As DNA, the CDR3 is TGTGCCAGCAGCTTAGCTGACAGAGTTCGCTATGGCTACACCTTC. Translating it yields CASSLADRVRYGYTF.